The rows below give T cell receptor beta chains drawn from one sample of a study of beta chain features in type 1 diabetes. Generated by immunoSEQ multiplex PCR, the TCRdb table keeps only in-frame clones and is missing some. The sample has approximately 250,000 clones, about 23% seen once. What was sequenced was naive CD4+ T cells from blood. All receptors derive from a woman aged 25 to 39 with type 1 diabetes. CDR3s include the opening cysteine and the closing phenylalanine or tryptophan. D genes are given only for firm matches. Clone size, where shown, is once, few, many, or a class for clones that have expanded.

v_call	clone_size	j_call	cdr3_length	d_call	cdr3_nt	cdr3_aa
TRBV5-1	few	TRBJ2-7	14	NA	TGCGCCAGCAGCTTGGAGTGGCGGGCTTACGAGCAGTACTTC	CASSLEWRAYEQYF
TRBV5-1	NA	TRBJ1-2	14	NA	TGCGCCAGCAGCTTGCCGGAGTCGAACTATGGCTACACCTTC	CASSLPESNYGYTF
TRBV30	NA	TRBJ2-3	12	NA	TGTGCCTGGAGTGTACTCGGAGATACGCAGTATTTT	CAWSVLGDTQYF
TRBV4-2	few	TRBJ1-2	17	TRBD1	TGTGCCAGCAGCCAAGATTGGGGGACAGGGCATACCTATGGCTACACCTTC	CASSQDWGTGHTYGYTF
TRBV5-1	few	TRBJ2-1	12	NA	TGCGCCAGCAGCTCGGAGCAAAATGAGCAGTTCTTC	CASSSEQNEQFF
TRBV28	NA	TRBJ1-3	14	NA	TGTGCCAGCAGTTCCTCTCTCTCTGGAAACACCATATATTTT	CASSSSLSGNTIYF
TRBV30	NA	TRBJ2-2	15	TRBD1	TGTGCCTGGCTACCCAGGGGGCGGGTCACCGGGGAGCTGTTTTTT	CAWLPRGRVTGELFF
TRBV30	few	TRBJ1-2	15	NA	TGTGCCTGGAGTGTATCACTTCGGGATAGCTATGGCTACACCTTC	CAWSVSLRDSYGYTF
TRBV28	NA	TRBJ1-5	15	NA	TGTGCCAGCAGTTTGGGGGGGGGAGTCAATCAGCCCCAGCATTTT	CASSLGGGVNQPQHF
TRBV11-1	few	TRBJ1-1	14	NA	TGTGCCAGCAGCCCCCAAGGGGCAGGGAATGAAGCTTTCTTT	CASSPQGAGNEAFF
TRBV30	few	TRBJ1-1	13	NA	TGTGCCTGGAGTCTAGGAGGGAACTTTAGAGCTTTCTTT	CAWSLGGNFRAFF
TRBV18	NA	TRBJ2-5	15	TRBD1	TGTGCCAGCTCACCAGGGACAGGGGGAGAAGAGACCCAGTACTTC	CASSPGTGGEETQYF
TRBV4-2	few	TRBJ2-5	16	TRBD2	TGTGCCAGCAGCCAAGATCAAAGCGGGAGTTGGGAGACCCAGTACTTC	CASSQDQSGSWETQYF
TRBV6-6	NA	TRBJ2-5	14	NA	TGTGCCAGCAGTTCACAGGGAAACCGAGAGACCCAGTACTTC	CASSSQGNRETQYF
TRBV20-1	few	TRBJ2-7	11	NA	TGCAGTGCAACTGACACCTACGAGCAGTACTTC	CSATDTYEQYF
TRBV5-6	NA	TRBJ1-2	15	TRBD1	TGTGCCAGCAGCGTATCGGGACAGGCTAACTATGGCTACACCTTC	CASSVSGQANYGYTF
TRBV30	NA	TRBJ1-2	16	NA	TGTGCCTGGAGTCAGCCATCCCCTGTGGGAGTAGGTGGCTACACCTTC	CAWSQPSPVGVGGYTF
TRBV15	NA	TRBJ1-5	12	NA	TGTGCCACCAGCGCAGGGGATCAGCCCCAGCATTTT	CATSAGDQPQHF
TRBV6-5	NA	TRBJ2-1	15	TRBD2	TGTGCCAGCAGTATGTCGGGACTAGCGTTCAATGAGCAGTTCTTC	CASSMSGLAFNEQFF
TRBV30	few	TRBJ1-1	13	NA	TGTGCCTGGAGACCCGGAGCTGGAAGTGGAGCTTTCTTT	CAWRPGAGSGAFF
TRBV10-3	NA	TRBJ2-7	13	TRBD2	TGTGCCATCGGGAGGGAGTTCTTCTACGAGCAGTACTTC	CAIGREFFYEQYF
TRBV5-4	few	TRBJ2-5	13	TRBD2	TGTGCCAGCAGCCGTAGCGGGAGTGAGACCCAGTACTTC	CASSRSGSETQYF
TRBV7-2	NA	TRBJ2-5	16	TRBD2	TGTGCCAGCAGCCCCCCCCCGGGGGGGGTCCGAGAGACCCAGTACTTC	CASSPPPGGVRETQYF
TRBV5-6	NA	TRBJ2-1	14	NA	TGTGCCAGCAGCTTGTTCAGTGCCTACAATGAGCAGTTCTTC	CASSLFSAYNEQFF
TRBV18	NA	TRBJ1-1	15	NA	TGTGCCAGCTCACCACCGGCCCGGGTGGAAACTGAAGCTTTCTTT	CASSPPARVETEAFF
TRBV30	NA	TRBJ1-5	12	TRBD1	TGTGCCTGGAATGACAGGGGTCAGCCCCAGCATTTT	CAWNDRGQPQHF
TRBV9	NA	TRBJ1-5	14	NA	TGTGCCAGCAGCGTAGGTCCGGGATATCAGCCCCAGCATTTT	CASSVGPGYQPQHF
TRBV28	few	TRBJ2-4	16	TRBD2	TGTGCCAGCAGTGGCCTTGGGACTAGCGGGAATAACATTCAGTACTTC	CASSGLGTSGNNIQYF
TRBV4-2	NA	TRBJ2-7	17	TRBD2	TGTGCCAGCAGCCAAGAGCCGGGACTAGCGCAAAGCTACGAGCAGTACTTC	CASSQEPGLAQSYEQYF
TRBV4-1	few	TRBJ1-4	16	TRBD1	TGCGCCAGCAGCCCGTCAGGGACGGACAGGAATGAAAAACTGTTTTTT	CASSPSGTDRNEKLFF
TRBV30	few	TRBJ2-1	14	NA	TGTGCCTGGACCACGGACAGTACCTACAATGAGCAGTTCTTC	CAWTTDSTYNEQFF
TRBV30	NA	TRBJ2-5	14	TRBD1	TGTGCCTGGAGTATAGGGACAGGCCAAGAGACCCAGTACTTC	CAWSIGTGQETQYF
TRBV2	few	TRBJ2-1	12	NA	TGTGCCAGCAGCGGGATAGCAGATGAGCAGTTCTTC	CASSGIADEQFF
TRBV28	NA	TRBJ2-1	15	TRBD2	TGTGCCAGCAGTTTCGCGGGACTAGCGAACAATGAGCAGTTCTTC	CASSFAGLANNEQFF
TRBV7-2	NA	TRBJ2-3	16	TRBD2	TGTGCCAGCAGCACCCGACTAGCGGGGCTCACAGATACGCAGTATTTT	CASSTRLAGLTDTQYF
TRBV25-1	NA	TRBJ2-3	16	TRBD2	TGTGCCAGCAGTGAAATGCGGGAGGGAGGCACAGATACGCAGTATTTT	CASSEMREGGTDTQYF
TRBV29-1	NA	TRBJ2-6	13	NA	TGCAGCGTTTCGTCTCGGGGGGCCAACGTCCTGACTTTC	CSVSSRGANVLTF
TRBV20-1	NA	TRBJ1-1	10	NA	TGCAGTGCTAGGGGACACGAAGCTTTCTTT	CSARGHEAFF
TRBV29-1	few	TRBJ1-5	14	TRBD1	TGCAGCGTGACAGGGGGGTATAGCAATCAGCCCCAGCATTTT	CSVTGGYSNQPQHF
TRBV5-1	NA	TRBJ1-2	15	NA	TGCGCCAGCAGCCCGCGAGGACAGACTAACTATGGCTACACCTTC	CASSPRGQTNYGYTF
TRBV5-6	NA	TRBJ2-1	15	NA	TGTGCCAGCAGCTTGTACGGGTTAAGGAGCGATGAGCAGTTCTTC	CASSLYGLRSDEQFF
TRBV9	NA	TRBJ2-7	15	TRBD2	TGTGCCAGCAGCGTAGGCCTAGCGGGAATCTACGAGCAGTACTTC	CASSVGLAGIYEQYF
TRBV5-1	few	TRBJ1-1	14	NA	TGCGCCAGCAGCTTATCAGGTCGGAACACTGAAGCTTTCTTT	CASSLSGRNTEAFF
TRBV30	NA	TRBJ1-5	15	NA	TGTGCCTGGAGAGGTAGCGGACCCCTCAATGAGCCCCAGCATTTT	CAWRGSGPLNEPQHF
TRBV15	NA	TRBJ2-3	18	TRBD2	TGTGCCACCAGCAGACCACCGGGGACTAGCGGGAAGGCAGATACGCAGTATTTT	CATSRPPGTSGKADTQYF
TRBV29-1	few	TRBJ2-7	15	NA	TGCAGCGTTTTGGGGGCGCGGGGGCGTCCCTACGAGCAGTACTTC	CSVLGARGRPYEQYF
TRBV29-1	few	TRBJ1-2	13	TRBD1	TGCAGCGTTGAAAAAAATCGGGACAGCGGAGTGACCTTC	CSVEKNRDSGVTF
TRBV28	NA	TRBJ2-7	16	TRBD2	TGTGCCAGCAGGCTACCGACGGGGGGGGCAGCCTACGAGCAGTACTTC	CASRLPTGGAAYEQYF
TRBV28	NA	TRBJ2-1	12	TRBD2	TGTGCCAGCAGTTTACTTAGCGGGAGGGGGTTCTTC	CASSLLSGRGFF
TRBV30	few	TRBJ1-5	16	NA	TGTGCCTGGAGTGTACCCGGGGGTCCAAGCAATCAGCCCCAGCATTTT	CAWSVPGGPSNQPQHF
TRBV7-6	few	TRBJ1-2	15	TRBD1	TGTGCCAGCAGCTTAGGGACAGGGGCTCACTATGGCTACACCTTC	CASSLGTGAHYGYTF
TRBV29-1	NA	TRBJ2-7	12	NA	TGCAGCGTTGAGGGTAGCGACTACGAGCAGTACTTC	CSVEGSDYEQYF